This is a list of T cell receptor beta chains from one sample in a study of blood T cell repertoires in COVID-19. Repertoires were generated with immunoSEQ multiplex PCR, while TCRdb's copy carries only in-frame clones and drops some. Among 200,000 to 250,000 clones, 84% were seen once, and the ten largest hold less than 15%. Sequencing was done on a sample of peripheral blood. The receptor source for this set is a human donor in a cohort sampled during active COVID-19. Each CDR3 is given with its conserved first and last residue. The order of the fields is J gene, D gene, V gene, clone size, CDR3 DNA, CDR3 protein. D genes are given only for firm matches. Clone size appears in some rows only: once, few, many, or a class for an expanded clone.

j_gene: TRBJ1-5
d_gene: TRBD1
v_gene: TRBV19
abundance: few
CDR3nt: TGTGCCAGTAACTCTCGAGGGACAGGGTCCCTCAATCAGCCCCAGCATTTT
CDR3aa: CASNSRGTGSLNQPQHF

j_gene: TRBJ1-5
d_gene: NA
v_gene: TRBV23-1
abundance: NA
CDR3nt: TGCGCCAGCTCCCGGAGGCGGCCCCAGCATTTT
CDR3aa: CASSRRRPQHF

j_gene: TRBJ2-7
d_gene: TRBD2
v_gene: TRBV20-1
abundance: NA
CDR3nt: TGCAGTGCTAGTGGGCTAGCGGGAGGGCCCTACGAGCAGTACTTC
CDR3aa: CSASGLAGGPYEQYF

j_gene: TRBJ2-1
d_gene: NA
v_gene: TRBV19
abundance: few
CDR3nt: TGTGCCAGTACCCTCCTTGCTGGTAGTGAGCAGTTCTTC
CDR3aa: CASTLLAGSEQFF

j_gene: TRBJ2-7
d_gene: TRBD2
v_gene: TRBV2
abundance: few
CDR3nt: TGTGCCAGCAGGATCCCGACTAGCCTCTACGAGCAGTACTTC
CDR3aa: CASRIPTSLYEQYF

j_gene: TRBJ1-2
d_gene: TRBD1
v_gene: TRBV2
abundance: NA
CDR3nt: TGTGCCAGCAGCCTACAGGGGTCAGGGGCTAACTATGGCTACACCTTC
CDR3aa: CASSLQGSGANYGYTF

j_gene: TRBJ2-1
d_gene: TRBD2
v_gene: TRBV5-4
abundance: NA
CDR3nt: TGTGCCAGCAGCTTGGGGGCCGGGAGGCTGGGTAATGAGCAGTTCTTC
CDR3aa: CASSLGAGRLGNEQFF

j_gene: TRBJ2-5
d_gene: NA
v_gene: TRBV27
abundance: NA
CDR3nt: TGTGCCAGCAGTTCCCTAGGTAACCAGTACTTC
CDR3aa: CASSSLGNQYF

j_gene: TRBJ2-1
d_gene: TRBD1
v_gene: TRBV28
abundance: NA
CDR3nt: TGTGCCAGCAGGGATCTCGACAGGGTCAAGTTCTTC
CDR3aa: CASRDLDRVKFF

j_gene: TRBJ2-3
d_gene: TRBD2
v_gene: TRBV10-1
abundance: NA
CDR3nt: TGCGCCAGCGGGACTAGCGGGAGTACAGATACGCAGTATTTT
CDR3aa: CASGTSGSTDTQYF

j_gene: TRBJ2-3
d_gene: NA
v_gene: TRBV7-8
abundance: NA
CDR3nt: TGTGCCAGCAGCTTAAGGTCGCCGAGGCTCTCAGATACGCAGTATTTT
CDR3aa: CASSLRSPRLSDTQYF

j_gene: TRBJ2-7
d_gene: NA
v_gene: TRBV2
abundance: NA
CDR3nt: TGTGCCAGCAGTGGAGGGCGGGCCCGGGCAACCTACGAGCAGTACTTC
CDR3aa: CASSGGRARATYEQYF

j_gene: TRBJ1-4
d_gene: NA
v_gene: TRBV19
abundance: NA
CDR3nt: TGTGCCAGTAGCTTGAGGATTCGGGATGAAAAACTGTTTTTT
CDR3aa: CASSLRIRDEKLFF

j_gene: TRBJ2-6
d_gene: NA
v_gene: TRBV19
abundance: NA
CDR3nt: TGTGCCAGTGGGGTTAGAGGGACTGGGGCCAACGTCCTGACTTTC
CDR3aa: CASGVRGTGANVLTF

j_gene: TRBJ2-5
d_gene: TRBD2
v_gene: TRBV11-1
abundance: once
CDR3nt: TGTGCCAGCAGCCCTCGACTAGCGGAAGAGACCCAGTACTTC
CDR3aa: CASSPRLAEETQYF

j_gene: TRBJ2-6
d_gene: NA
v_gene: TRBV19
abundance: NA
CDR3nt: TGTGCCAGTAGTATTCGGGCAGGGGTTTTCTCTGGGGCCAACGTCCTGACTTTC
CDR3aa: CASSIRAGVFSGANVLTF

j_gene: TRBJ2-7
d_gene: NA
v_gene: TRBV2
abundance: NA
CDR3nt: TGTGCCAGCAGTGAAGAGGGCAGGGTGATGGGGGAGCAGTACTTC
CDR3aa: CASSEEGRVMGEQYF

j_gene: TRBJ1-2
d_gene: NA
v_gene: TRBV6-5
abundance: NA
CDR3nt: TGTGCCACCACTAAGGTTTCCAACTATGGCTACACCTTC
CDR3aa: CATTKVSNYGYTF

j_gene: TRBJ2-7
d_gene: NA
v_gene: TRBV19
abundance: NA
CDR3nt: TGTGCCAGTAGTATAACAGGGTCCTACGAGCAGTACTTC
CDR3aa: CASSITGSYEQYF

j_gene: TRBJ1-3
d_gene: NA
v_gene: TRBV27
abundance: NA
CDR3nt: TGTGCCAGCAGGTCACAGGGCGGTGGAAACACCATATATTTT
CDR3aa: CASRSQGGGNTIYF

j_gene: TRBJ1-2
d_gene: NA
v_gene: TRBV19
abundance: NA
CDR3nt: TGTGCCAGTAGCGATCGGGGGGACTATGGCTACACCTTC
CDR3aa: CASSDRGDYGYTF

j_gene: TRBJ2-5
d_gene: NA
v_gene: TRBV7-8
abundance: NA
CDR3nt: TGTGCCAGCAGCTCTTCGTCAGGTGTGGAGACCCAGTACTTC
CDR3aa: CASSSSSGVETQYF

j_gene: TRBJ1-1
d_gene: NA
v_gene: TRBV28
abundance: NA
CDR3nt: TGTGCCAGCAGGGGGGGGCGCCTTAGGACTGAAGCTTTCTTT
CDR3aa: CASRGGRLRTEAFF

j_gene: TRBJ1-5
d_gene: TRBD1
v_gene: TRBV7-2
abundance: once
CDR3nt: TGTGCCAGCAGCGTGGGACAGGGGAGCAATCAGCCCCAGCATTTT
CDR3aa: CASSVGQGSNQPQHF

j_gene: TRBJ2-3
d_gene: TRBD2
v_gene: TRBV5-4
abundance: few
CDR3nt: TGTGCCAGCAGCTCGGGACTAGCGGGACGCACAGATACGCAGTATTTT
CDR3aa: CASSSGLAGRTDTQYF

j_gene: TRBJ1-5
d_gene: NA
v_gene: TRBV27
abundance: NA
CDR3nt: TGTGCCAGCAGTTCATTAAGACAGGAGAATCAGCCCCAGCATTTT
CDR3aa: CASSSLRQENQPQHF

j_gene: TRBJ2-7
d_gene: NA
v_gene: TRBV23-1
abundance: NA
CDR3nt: TGCGCCAGCAGTCAAGTCGTATGCGAGCAGTACTTC
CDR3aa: CASSQVVCEQYF

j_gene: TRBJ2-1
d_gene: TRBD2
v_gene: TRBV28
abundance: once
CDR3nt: TGTGCCAGCACTATACTGGTAGCGGGAAACAATGAGCAGTTCTTC
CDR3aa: CASTILVAGNNEQFF

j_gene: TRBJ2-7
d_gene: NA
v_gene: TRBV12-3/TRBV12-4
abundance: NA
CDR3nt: TGTGCCAGCAGCCGGGACTACGAGCAGTACTTC
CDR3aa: CASSRDYEQYF

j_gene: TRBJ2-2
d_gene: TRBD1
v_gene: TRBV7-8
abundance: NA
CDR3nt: TGTGCCAGCAGCTTACTCGGGACAGCACTTACCGGGGAGCTGTTTTTT
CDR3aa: CASSLLGTALTGELFF

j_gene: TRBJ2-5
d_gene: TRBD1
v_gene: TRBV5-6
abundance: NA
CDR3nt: TGTGCCAGCAGTTTTCCACCGGGACAGGGGGCTTGGGAGACCCAGTACTTC
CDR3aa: CASSFPPGQGAWETQYF

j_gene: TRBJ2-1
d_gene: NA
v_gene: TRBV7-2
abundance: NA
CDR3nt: TGTGCCAGCAGCTTAGTGTCTAGCCCAACCCCACCCGAGCAGTTCTTC
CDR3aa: CASSLVSSPTPPEQFF

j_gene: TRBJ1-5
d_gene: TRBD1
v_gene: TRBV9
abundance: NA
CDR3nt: TGTGCCAGCAGCCCGGGACAGGTTGACAATCAGCCCCAGCATTTT
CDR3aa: CASSPGQVDNQPQHF

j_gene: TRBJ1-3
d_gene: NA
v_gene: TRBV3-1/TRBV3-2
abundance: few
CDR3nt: TGTGCCAGCAGCCAGGGGGCGGCTGGAAACACCATATATTTT
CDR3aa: CASSQGAAGNTIYF

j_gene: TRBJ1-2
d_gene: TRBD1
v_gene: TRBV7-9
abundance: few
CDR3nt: TGTGCCAGCAGCTATTTACCCGGACAGGGGAACTATGGCTACACCTTC
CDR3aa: CASSYLPGQGNYGYTF

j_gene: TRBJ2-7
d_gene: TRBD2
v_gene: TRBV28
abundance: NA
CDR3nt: TGTGCCAGCAGCAGGACAGCGGGGGAATACTTC
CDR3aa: CASSRTAGEYF

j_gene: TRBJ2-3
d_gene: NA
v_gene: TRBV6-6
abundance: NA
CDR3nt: TGTGCCAGCAGGACCACAGGAGATACGCAGTATTTT
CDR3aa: CASRTTGDTQYF

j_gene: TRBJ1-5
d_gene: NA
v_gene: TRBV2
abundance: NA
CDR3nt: TGTGCCAGCAGTGACAAATCCGGGGGCAATCAGCCCCAGCATTTT
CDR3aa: CASSDKSGGNQPQHF

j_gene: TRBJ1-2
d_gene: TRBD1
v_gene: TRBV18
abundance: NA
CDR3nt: TGTGCCAGCTCACCACAGACAGGGTCGGATGGCTACACCTTC
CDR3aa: CASSPQTGSDGYTF

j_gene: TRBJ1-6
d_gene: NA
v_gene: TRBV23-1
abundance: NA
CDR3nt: TGCGCCAGCAGTCGAATTACGCACTATGCTCCGAGAAAGCGGGATGGCTCCTATAATTCACCCCTCCACTTT
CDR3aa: CASSRITHYAPRKRDGSYNSPLHF

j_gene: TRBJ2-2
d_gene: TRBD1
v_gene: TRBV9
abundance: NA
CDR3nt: TGTGCCAGCAGCACAGGGGCTTCCGACACCGGGGAGCTGTTTTTT
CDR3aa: CASSTGASDTGELFF